These 20 T cell receptor beta chains were all obtained from the same sample, sequenced in a study of shared T cell receptors in the human thymus. Here immunoSEQ multiplex PCR was the method, and the copy in TCRdb shows in-frame clones only, minus some. Among about 380,000 clones listed, roughly 94% were seen once. Sequenced input: thymocytes. Every receptor here comes from a human donor.

This chain joins TRBV30 and TRBJ1-2, with D tentatively TRBD1 (6 bases). The CDR3 has 14 residues. Trimming stripped 3 bases from V and 2 bases from J, with 13 bases between. Germline V gives CDR1 GTSNPN, CDR2 SVGIG (reference sequence). CDR3 in DNA: TGTGCCTGGAGAAAAGGGGGGTTAAACTATGGCTACACCTTC. This codes for CAWRKGGLNYGYTF.

V is TRBV19 and J is TRBJ1-1; D is unclear. The germline V gene has CDR1 LNHDA and CDR2 SQIVND (reference sequence). CDR3 size: 14 residues. The germline V and J ends were trimmed by 0 bases and 4 bases, with 9 bases remaining between them. The CDR3 DNA reads as TGTGCCAGTAGTATAGAGCGGACCCGCACTGAAGCTTTCTTT. Translation gives CASSIERTRTEAFF.

V usage is TRBV28 and J usage is TRBJ2-7; perhaps TRBD2 as D (5 bases). V was clipped by 6 bases and J by 2 bases, with 11 bases between them. Germline V gives CDR1 MDHEN, CDR2 SYDVKM. This CDR3 has 13 amino acids. The CDR3 DNA reads TGTGCCAGCAGCCCCACTAGTCCCTACGAGCAGTACTTC. Translation gives CASSPTSPYEQYF.

The V gene is TRBV4-1, the J gene TRBJ1-5, with 8 bases that match TRBD1. The V gene end was trimmed by 0 bases and the J gene end by 4 bases; junction bases not matched to a gene: 14. CDR3 length: 19 residues. Per the germline V gene, CDR1 is MGHRA and CDR2 is YSYEKL. CDR3 region: CASSQDRPLTGALNQPQHF. DNA of the CDR3: TGCGCCAGCAGCCAAGATAGGCCCCTGACAGGGGCCTTAAATCAGCCCCAGCATTTT.

The rearrangement joins TRBV10-3 to TRBJ1-2; 9 bases agree with TRBD1. Per the germline V gene, CDR1 is ENHRY and CDR2 is SYGVKD. The CDR3 contains 14 residues. V lost 4 bases to trimming and J lost 8 bases; unmatched junction nucleotides: 8. Written as DNA, the CDR3 is TGTGCCATCAGTGTGGGGACAGGGTTTGAGGGCTACACCTTC. This codes for CAISVGTGFEGYTF.

The V call is TRBV28, the J call TRBJ2-7; D perhaps matches TRBD1 (6 bases). The CDR3 sequence is 13 residues long. Germline lookup yields CDR1 MDHEN and CDR2 SYDVKM. This CDR3 reads CGRLYGQYYEQYF. The CDR3 DNA follows: TGTGGACGATTATACGGACAGTACTACGAGCAGTACTTC.

This clone was recorded a few times. The chain uses TRBV5-6 and TRBJ2-1, with D hard to call. CDR1 and CDR2 (germline): SGHDT, YYEEEE. CDR3 length equals 17 residues. The V and J ends lost 3 bases and 0 bases respectively, with 16 bases between them. The DNA for the CDR3 is TGTGCCAGCAGCTCCAATTTCGGGTCTCCCTCCTACAATGAGCAGTTCTTC. It yields the protein CASSSNFGSPSYNEQFF.

This clone was counted a single time. The rearrangement uses TRBV7-9 and TRBJ2-1, with D unclear. V lost 4 bases to trimming and J lost 6 bases, with 16 bases between them. Germline lookup yields CDR1 SEHNR and CDR2 FQNEAQ (reference sequence). The CDR3 length is 15 residues. DNA of the CDR3: TGTGCCAGCAGCTCCAGTCTGAGCGCCTCCAATGAGCAGTTCTTC. As protein: CASSSSLSASNEQFF.

The CDR3: CASRLAGFNYGYTF. DNA for the CDR3: TGTGCCAGCAGACTCGCAGGGTTTAACTATGGCTACACCTTC. This chain uses TRBV6-1 with TRBJ1-2; tentative D call: TRBD1 (5 bases). The germline V gene encodes CDR1 MNHNS and CDR2 SASEGT. The germline V and J ends were trimmed by 6 bases and 1 base, with 12 bases remaining between them. The CDR3 has 14 residues.

The chain uses TRBV7-8 and TRBJ1-1, with 8 bases identical to TRBD1. Germline V gives CDR1 SGHVS, CDR2 FQNEAQ. V lost 1 base to trimming and J lost 0 bases; unmatched junction nucleotides: 13. CDR3 length: 19 amino acids. Here the CDR3 reads CASSLGYDRGIWMNTEAFF. CDR3 sequence (DNA): TGTGCCAGCAGCTTAGGATACGACAGGGGTATATGGATGAACACTGAAGCTTTCTTT.

The J gene is TRBJ2-3, the V gene TRBV29-1; D is undetermined. The germline V gene has CDR1 SQVTM and CDR2 ANQGSEA. This CDR3 region has 15 residues. Trimming pared 3 bases from V and 0 bases from J, leaving 13 bases between. CDR3 in amino acids: CSVESSPSSTDTQYF. The CDR3 DNA follows: TGCAGCGTTGAGTCGTCACCGAGTAGCACAGATACGCAGTATTTT.

The chain couples TRBV5-6 to TRBJ1-3; tentative D call: TRBD1 (6 bases). The CDR3 sequence is 14 residues long. V dropped 4 bases and J dropped 4 bases, with 12 bases sitting between them. Germline CDR1 SGHDT, CDR2 YYEEEE. The DNA for the CDR3 is TGTGCCAGCAGCCACATACAGGGAGGAAACACCATATATTTT. Its translation: CASSHIQGGNTIYF.

Concerning this clone: The identical CDR3 is also encoded by other nucleotide sequences in the sample. The rearrangement uses TRBV6-5 and TRBJ1-5, with 7 bases fitting TRBD1. V dropped 4 bases and J dropped 2; count of bases not matched to a gene: 2. This CDR3 is built from 14 residues. Germline-derived CDR1 and CDR2 are MNHEY and SVGAGI. The CDR3 region is CASSSGQGNQPQHF. CDR3 nucleotide sequence: TGTGCCAGCAGTTCCGGACAGGGCAATCAGCCCCAGCATTTT.

The chain uses TRBV25-1 and TRBJ2-5; D call uncertain. The CDR3 is made up of 14 amino acids. V lost 8 bases and J 0 bases, leaving 13 bases between the germline ends. The germline V gene encodes CDR1 MGHDK and CDR2 SYGVNS. This CDR3 reads CASETSCDQETQYF. For the CDR3, the DNA is TGTGCCAGCGAGACAAGTTGCGACCAAGAGACCCAGTACTTC.

The CDR3 bases are TGTGCCAGCAGCAGGGACAGTAGAGATGCCCAAGAGACCCAGTACTTC. Protein sequence: CASSRDSRDAQETQYF. The rearrangement links TRBV5-4 to TRBJ2-5; TRBD1 matches 7 bases. Trimming cost V 4 bases and J 1 base; bases outside gene matches: 10. The CDR3 covers 16 residues. Germline CDR1 is SGHNT and CDR2 is YYREEE (reference sequence).

The chain combines TRBV28 with TRBJ2-4; the D is unclear. CDR3 length equals 17 residues. CDR1 and CDR2 (germline): MDHEN, SYDVKM. V was trimmed by 4 bases and J by 0 bases, leaving 16 bases between them. The DNA for the CDR3 is TGTGCCAGCAGTTCCCCTTTGCCGATCCGAGCCAAAAACATTCAGTACTTC. Translated, it gives CASSSPLPIRAKNIQYF.

The genes are TRBV27 and TRBJ1-2, with D perhaps TRBD1 (5 bases). CDR1 MNHEY and CDR2 SMNVEV come from the germline V gene (reference sequence). The CDR3 has 13 residues. Trimming pared 4 bases from V and 4 bases from J, leaving 10 bases between. The CDR3 loop is CASSSGRAYGYTF. CDR3 nucleotides: TGTGCCAGCAGTTCAGGCAGGGCCTATGGCTACACCTTC.

The rearrangement links TRBV5-6 to TRBJ2-1; the D gene is possibly TRBD2 (5 bases). The germline V and J ends were trimmed by 4 bases and 4 bases, with 15 bases remaining between them. The germline V gene encodes CDR1 SGHDT and CDR2 YYEEEE. The CDR3 covers 15 residues. CDR3 nucleotide sequence: TGTGCCAGCAGCCCACTAGGGTCCAAATACAATGAGCAGTTCTTC. Translating it yields CASSPLGSKYNEQFF.

The genes are TRBV7-8 and TRBJ2-3; 13 bases align to TRBD2. This CDR3 has 18 amino acids. Germline V gene sequence: CDR1 SGHVS, CDR2 FQNEAQ. V gave up 5 bases and J gave up 3 bases; unmatched junction bases: 11. CDR3 loop: CASSAHHRTSGRTDTQYF. In DNA form, the CDR3 reads TGTGCCAGCAGCGCCCATCACCGGACTAGCGGGAGAACAGATACGCAGTATTTT.

As DNA, the CDR3 is TGTGCCAGCAGTTTCGGGGAATCTTTTAACACTGAAGCTTTCTTT. Protein sequence: CASSFGESFNTEAFF. The chain employs TRBV28 and TRBJ1-1, with D uncertain. The CDR3 consists of 15 residues. Trimming left V 3 bases short and J 2 bases short, with 13 bases between. CDR1 and CDR2 from the germline V gene are MDHEN and SYDVKM.